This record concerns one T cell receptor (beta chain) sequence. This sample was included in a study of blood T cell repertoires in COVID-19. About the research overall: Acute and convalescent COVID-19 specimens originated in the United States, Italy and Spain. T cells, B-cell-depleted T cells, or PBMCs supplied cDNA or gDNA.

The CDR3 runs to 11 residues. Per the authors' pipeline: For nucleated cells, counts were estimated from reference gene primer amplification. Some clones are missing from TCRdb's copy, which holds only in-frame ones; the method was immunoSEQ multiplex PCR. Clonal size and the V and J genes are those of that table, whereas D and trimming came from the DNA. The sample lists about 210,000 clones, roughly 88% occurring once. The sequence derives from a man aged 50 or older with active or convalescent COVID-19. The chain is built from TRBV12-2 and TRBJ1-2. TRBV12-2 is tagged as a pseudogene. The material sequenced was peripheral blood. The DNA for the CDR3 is TGTGCAAGTCGCTTCTCCTATGGCTACACCTTC. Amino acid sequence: CASRFSYGYTF.